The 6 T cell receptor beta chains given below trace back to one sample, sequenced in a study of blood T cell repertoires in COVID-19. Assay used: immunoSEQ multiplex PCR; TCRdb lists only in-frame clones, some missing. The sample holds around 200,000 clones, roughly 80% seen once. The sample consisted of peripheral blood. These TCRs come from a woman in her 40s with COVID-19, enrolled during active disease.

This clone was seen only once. The CDR3 sequence: CASSLDRTVEQYF. Written as DNA, the CDR3 is TGTGCCAGCAGTCTCGACAGGACCGTCGAGCAGTACTTC. This sequence joins TRBV6-2 or TRBV6-3 and TRBJ2-7, with D maybe TRBD1 (6 bases). Germline V gene sequence: CDR1 MNHEY, CDR2 SVGEGT. The ends were cut back, 5 bases at V and 6 bases at J, with 14 bases in the middle. The CDR3 is 13 amino acids.

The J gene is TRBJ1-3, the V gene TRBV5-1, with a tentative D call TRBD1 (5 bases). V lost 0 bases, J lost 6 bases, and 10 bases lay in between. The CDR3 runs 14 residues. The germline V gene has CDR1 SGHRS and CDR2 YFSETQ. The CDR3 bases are TGCGCCAGCAGCTTGGCCGGGGGGGAAAACACCATATATTTT. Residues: CASSLAGGENTIYF. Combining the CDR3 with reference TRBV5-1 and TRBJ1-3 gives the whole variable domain KAGVTQTPRYLIKTRGQQVTLSCSPISGHRSVSWYQQTPGQGLQFLFEYFSETQRNKGNFPGRFSGRQFSNSRSEMNVSTLELGDSALYLCASSLAGGENTIYFGEGSWLTVV.

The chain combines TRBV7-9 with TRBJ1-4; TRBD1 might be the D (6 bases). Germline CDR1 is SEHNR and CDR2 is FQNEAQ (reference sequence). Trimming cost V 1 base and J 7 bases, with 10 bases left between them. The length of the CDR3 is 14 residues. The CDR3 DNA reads TGTGCCAGCAGCTTAGGGACAGCACGTGAAAAACTGTTTTTT. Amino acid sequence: CASSLGTAREKLFF.

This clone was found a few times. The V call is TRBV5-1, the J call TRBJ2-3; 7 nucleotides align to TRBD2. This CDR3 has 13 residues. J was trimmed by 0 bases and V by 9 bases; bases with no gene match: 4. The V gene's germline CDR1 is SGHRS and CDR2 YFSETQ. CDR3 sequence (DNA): TGCGCCACCGGGGGGACTAGCACAGATACGCAGTATTTT. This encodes CATGGTSTDTQYF.

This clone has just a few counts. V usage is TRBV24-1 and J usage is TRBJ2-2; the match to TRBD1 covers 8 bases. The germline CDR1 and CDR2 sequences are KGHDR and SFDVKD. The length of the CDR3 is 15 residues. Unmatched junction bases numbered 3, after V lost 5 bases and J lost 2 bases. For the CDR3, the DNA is TGTGCCACCAGTGCGGGACAGGACAACACCGGGGAGCTGTTTTTT. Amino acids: CATSAGQDNTGELFF.

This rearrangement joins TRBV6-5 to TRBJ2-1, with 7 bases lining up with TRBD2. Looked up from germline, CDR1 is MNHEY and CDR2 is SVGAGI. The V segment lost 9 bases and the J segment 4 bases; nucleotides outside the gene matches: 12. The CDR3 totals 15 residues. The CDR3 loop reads CASEKTSAWYNEQFF. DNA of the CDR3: TGTGCCAGTGAGAAAACTAGCGCGTGGTACAATGAGCAGTTCTTC.